One and the same sample provided the 6 T cell receptor beta chains below, sequenced in a study of CD4 and CD8 cells across lung adenocarcinoma regions. TCRdb reprocessed the PCR reads with MiXCR, giving one entry per CDR3 protein. The sample has around 20,000 distinct CDR3 sequences; about 50% are singletons. Sequenced input: CD8+ T cells from the margin of a lung tumor. Every receptor here comes from a male donor with lung adenocarcinoma. The CD4 and CD8 labels of this study may be unreliable.

In its sample, this clonotype was seen once. The CDR3 DNA follows: TGTGCCAGCAGCCCAAATCAGCCCCAGCATTTT. As protein: CASSPNQPQHF. The chain has TRBV27 and TRBJ1-5; D gene unclear. The germline V gene has CDR1 MNHEY and CDR2 SMNVEV (reference sequence). The ends were cut back, 6 bases at V and 4 bases at J, with 4 bases in the middle. The CDR3 contains 11 residues.

The sample holds a few counts of this clonotype. The rearrangement links TRBV6-1 to TRBJ2-1; 12 bases fit TRBD2. The germline gives CDR1 MNHNS, CDR2 SASEGT. V lost 6 bases to trimming and J lost 5 bases; unmatched junction nucleotides: 11. The CDR3 is 17 amino acids. In DNA, the CDR3 is TGTGCCAGCAGGACTCTAGCGGGGGGGCCCGCACACAATGAGCAGTTCTTC. Translated: CASRTLAGGPAHNEQFF.

There are a few counts of this clonotype. This chain links TRBV4-1 with TRBJ2-7, with 7 positions matching TRBD1. V shed 6 bases and J 3 bases; nucleotides not matched to a gene: 11. Per the germline V gene, CDR1 is MGHRA and CDR2 is YSYEKL. The CDR3 consists of 15 residues. CDR3 in amino acids: CASRVAGGEHYEQYF. The CDR3 coding sequence is TGCGCCAGCAGAGTCGCAGGGGGTGAACACTACGAGCAGTACTTC.

Details on this clonotype: The junction departs from germline at one end; a sequencing error may be responsible. This chain links TRBV6-1 with TRBJ2-3, with D possibly matching TRBD1 (6 bases). This CDR3 has 15 amino acids. Germline V gene lookup returns CDR1 MNHNS and CDR2 SASEGT. The CDR3 spells CARGKGGRAEDTQYF. The CDR3 nucleotides read TGTGCCAGGGGCAAAGGGGGACGTGCGGAAGATACGCAGTACTTT.

This clonotype was seen many times. The V and J genes are TRBV6-1 and TRBJ2-5; weak D call: TRBD2 (5 bases). V lost 10 bases to trimming and J lost 2 bases, with 14 bases between them. This CDR3 contains 13 residues. Germline CDR1 and CDR2: MNHNS and SASEGT. CDR3 nucleotides: TGTGCCACCGGTGGACTCCTTCAAGAGACCCAGTACTTC. This translates into CATGGLLQETQYF.

The rearrangement joins TRBV10-3 to TRBJ2-1; D is unclear. Per the germline V gene, CDR1 is ENHRY and CDR2 is SYGVKD. Trimming left V 6 bases short and J 5 bases short, with 20 bases between. This CDR3 comprises 16 residues. The CDR3 DNA sequence: TGTGCCATCAGCCAAAATACTCGCTCAGCCAACAATGAGCAGTTCTTC. Residues: CAISQNTRSANNEQFF.